This passage covers 19 T cell receptor beta chains from one sample sequenced in a study of control samples from healthy donors and cancer patients. Only in-frame clones appear in the TCRdb table, and some are missing; sequencing was by immunoSEQ multiplex PCR. The table has 70,000 to 85,000 clones, around 80% seen once; the top ten hold roughly 10%. Sequencing input: PBMCs. The receptors were sampled from a man aged 55 to 70 with head and neck cancer.

This clone was recorded a few times. V usage is TRBV13 and J usage is TRBJ2-3, with 9 bases aligning to TRBD2. The length of the CDR3 is 16 residues. V shed 3 bases and J 0 bases; nucleotides not matched to a gene: 4. Germline CDR1 PRHDT, CDR2 FYEKMQ (reference sequence). The CDR3 here is CASSLGLAGSTDTQYF. The CDR3, as DNA: TGTGCCAGCAGCTTGGGGCTAGCGGGAAGCACAGATACGCAGTATTTT.

The chain joins TRBV25-1 to TRBJ2-1; 9 nucleotides match TRBD2. V lost 4 bases, J lost 4 bases, and 5 bases stayed unmatched. The CDR3 is 15 amino acids. Germline lookup yields CDR1 MGHDK and CDR2 SYGVNS. The CDR3 sequence: CASSVGTSPYNEQFF. The CDR3 nucleotides are TGTGCCAGCAGTGTGGGGACTAGCCCATACAATGAGCAGTTCTTC.

The chain uses TRBV7-6 and TRBJ2-7; TRBD2 agrees at 8 bases. Germline V gene lookup returns CDR1 SGHVS and CDR2 FNYEAQ. This CDR3 is built from 15 residues. V shed 2 bases and J 0 bases; nucleotides not matched to a gene: 3. CDR3 sequence reads: CASSLLAGSSYEQYF. The CDR3 DNA sequence: TGTGCCAGCAGCTTATTAGCGGGGAGCTCCTACGAGCAGTACTTC.

This clone was recorded a few times. This chain joins TRBV5-1 and TRBJ1-2, with TRBD1 matching over 9 bases. Germline V gives CDR1 SGHRS, CDR2 YFSETQ. J lost 4 bases, V lost 4 bases, and 8 bases had no gene match. The CDR3 length is 15 residues. CDR3 nucleotide sequence: TGCGCCAGCAGCACCGGACAGGGGTGGGCCTATGGCTACACCTTC. Translated: CASSTGQGWAYGYTF.

The chain carries TRBV12-5 and TRBJ1-1, with 7 bases lining up with TRBD1. Germline CDR1 reads LGHNT; CDR2 reads FRNRAP. V was clipped by 1 base and J by 6 bases; unmatched bases: 2. This CDR3 contains 13 residues. The chain's CDR3 is CASGLDRGPEAFF. CDR3 nucleotides: TGTGCTAGTGGTTTGGACAGGGGCCCTGAAGCTTTCTTT.

V and J are TRBV29-1 and TRBJ2-2; possible D gene TRBD2, 6 bases. CDR3 size: 15 residues. V dropped 5 bases and J dropped 4 bases, with 17 bases sitting between them. CDR1 and CDR2 from the germline V gene are SQVTM and ANQGSEA. The CDR3 DNA is TGCAGCGTTACCCCGGAACTAGCATCCACCGGGGAGCTGTTTTTT. It specifies CSVTPELASTGELFF.

This chain joins TRBV12-3 or TRBV12-4 and TRBJ2-5; D is undetermined. The CDR3 is 12 residues long. Trimming removed 2 bases at V and 7 bases at J, with 8 bases between. The DNA of the CDR3 is TGTGCCAGCAGTTTAACCGGCGGGACCCAGTACTTC. It codes for CASSLTGGTQYF.

J is TRBJ1-2 and V is TRBV6-5; 7 nucleotides agree with TRBD1. The CDR3 has 14 amino acids. V was pared by 4 bases and J by 3 bases, with 5 bases of the junction left unmatched. Germline CDR1 MNHEY, CDR2 SVGAGI. The CDR3 sequence: CASSSSGGHYGYTF. The CDR3 DNA reads as TGTGCCAGCAGTTCCTCAGGGGGACACTATGGCTACACCTTC.

This chain uses TRBV11-1 with TRBJ1-6; TRBD1 matches at 7 bases. The germline CDR1 and CDR2 sequences are SGHAT and FQDESV (reference sequence). The CDR3 runs 15 residues. V was clipped by 5 bases and J by 11 bases; unmatched bases: 12. CDR3 protein: CASSDRQGGGTPLHF. The CDR3 DNA follows: TGTGCCAGCAGCGATCGACAGGGAGGGGGAACACCCCTCCACTTT.

The rearrangement joins TRBV2 to TRBJ1-4; no definite D call. V lost 8 bases, J lost 7 bases, and 11 bases lay in between. CDR1 is SNHLY, CDR2 FYNNEI, per germline. The CDR3 spans 12 residues. The CDR3 spells CASSRSGEKLFF. The CDR3 DNA follows: TGTGCCAGCTCCAGGTCTGGTGAAAAACTGTTTTTT.

The chain combines TRBV6-6 with TRBJ1-1; the D is unclear. Germline V gives CDR1 MNHNY, CDR2 SVGAGI (reference sequence). Between the trimmed V and J ends, which lost 2 bases and 5 bases, there was a span of 12 bases. The CDR3 loop spans 14 amino acids. This chain's CDR3 is CASSYGPRMTEAFF. CDR3 nucleotides: TGTGCCAGCAGTTACGGCCCCAGGATGACTGAAGCTTTCTTT.

The J gene is TRBJ1-1, the V gene TRBV7-9; 8 positions agree with TRBD1. The trim removed 6 bases at V and 10 bases at J, leaving 16 bases unmatched. The CDR3 contains 15 residues. Germline V CDR1 and CDR2: SEHNR, FQNEAQ (reference sequence). CDR3 DNA sequence: TGTGCCAGCAGACCCCAGGGGGCGTGGGTTCGTGGAGCTTTCTTT. Amino acid sequence: CASRPQGAWVRGAFF.

The V gene is TRBV7-8, the J gene TRBJ2-3; D unclear. Germline lookup yields CDR1 SGHVS and CDR2 FQNEAQ. With 5 bases removed from V and 5 bases from J, the gap between germline ends came to 11 bases. The CDR3 loop spans 13 amino acids. Here the CDR3 DNA reads TGTGCCAGCAGCCCCCTCGAGCTAGATACGCAGTATTTT. This sequence encodes CASSPLELDTQYF.

The chain uses TRBV27 and TRBJ1-1, with TRBD1 matching over 8 bases. Germline CDR1 MNHEY, CDR2 SMNVEV (reference sequence). Unmatched junction bases numbered 7, after V lost 5 bases and J lost 8 bases. The CDR3 totals 13 residues. CDR3 residues: CASSLRTGREAFF. CDR3 sequence (DNA): TGTGCCAGCAGTCTCAGGACAGGGAGGGAAGCTTTCTTT.

The chain carries TRBV5-4 and TRBJ1-2, with D possibly TRBD1 on 6 matching bases. CDR1 is SGHNT and CDR2 is YYREEE in the germline V gene (reference sequence). The V gene lost 0 bases and the J gene lost 4 bases, with 10 bases spanning the gap. The CDR3 is 14 residues long. CDR3 coding DNA: TGTGCCAGCAGCTTGGGACAGGAGCTCTATGGCTACACCTTC. This codes for CASSLGQELYGYTF.

V usage is TRBV10-3 and J usage is TRBJ1-1, with D hard to call. Trimming cost V 6 bases and J 1 base, with 6 bases left between them. Germline CDR1 ENHRY, CDR2 SYGVKD. The CDR3 totals 12 residues. The CDR3 protein is CAIRGSNTEAFF. In nucleotides, the CDR3 is TGTGCCATCAGGGGGTCGAACACTGAAGCTTTCTTT.

In its sample, this clone was seen once. The chain couples TRBV11-1 to TRBJ2-2, with D unclear. CDR1 is SGHAT, CDR2 FQDESV, per germline (reference sequence). Trimming left V 5 bases short and J 7 bases short, with 11 bases between. The CDR3 is made up of 13 amino acids. As DNA, the CDR3 is TGTGCCAGCAGCCCACCAGGCGGCGGGGAGCTGTTTTTT. Encoded protein: CASSPPGGGELFF.

The chain employs TRBV30 and TRBJ2-3; D unresolved. With 1 base removed from V and 2 bases from J, the gap between germline ends came to 16 bases. Germline CDR1 reads GTSNPN; CDR2 reads SVGIG (reference sequence). The CDR3 runs 16 residues. This CDR3 is CAWSAPTSSFTDTQYF. The DNA of the CDR3 is TGTGCCTGGAGTGCCCCGACTTCTTCATTCACAGATACGCAGTATTTT.

This chain uses TRBV6-6 with TRBJ2-2; D gene uncertain. This CDR3 has 12 amino acids. Germline CDR1 and CDR2: MNHNY and SVGAGI (reference sequence). Trimming took off 7 bases at V and 1 base at J, with 4 bases between the two ends. The CDR3 DNA sequence: TGTGCCAGCAATAAGAACACCGGGGAGCTGTTTTTT. Translated: CASNKNTGELFF.